This T cell receptor (beta chain) was identified during a study of technical replicates of blood from several donors. Method: immunoSEQ multiplex PCR; TCRdb's copy keeps in-frame clones and lacks some. The data hold more than 80,000 clones, with approximately 97% observed a single time. Germline loops: CDR1 LNHNV, CDR2 YYDKDF (reference sequence). CDR3 length equals 16 residues. With 8 bases clipped from V and 2 bases from J, the junction kept 12 bases outside the gene matches. The receptor was derived from a human donor in good health. The sequenced sample consisted of T cells isolated from PBMCs. The genes are TRBV15 and TRBJ2-3, with 8 bases aligning to TRBD2. The CDR3 region has the DNA TGTGCCACCTTGGGATTAGCGGGACAAAACACAGATACGCAGTATTTT. Translation gives CATLGLAGQNTDTQYF.